The present T cell receptor beta chain was sequenced within a study of identical twins. Study results and limitations: There were fewer insertions in abundant cord blood beta clonotypes, but memory repertoires showed no such pattern. Out-of-frame TCR alpha sharing in monozygotic twins exceeded recombination model predictions. In zero-insertion analyses, partial confounding could arise from invariant MAIT and iNKT cells.

This clonotype was seen at least ten times. The target antigen is unknown. Only healthy Caucasians were enrolled as donors. MiXCR, run by TCRdb on the 5' RACE reads, gives a single entry per CDR3 protein. The sample shows under 450,000 distinct CDR3 sequences, less than 20% of them seen only once. The source is a man between 45 and 60 years old in good health. Sequences were obtained from naive T cells sorted from blood.

This CDR3 is CATVPSEHYNEQFF. CDR3 bases: TGTGCCACCGTACCTAGCGAACACTACAATGAGCAGTTCTTC. The chain employs TRBV2 and TRBJ2-1; perhaps TRBD2 as D (6 bases). With 10 bases removed from V and 3 bases from J, the gap between germline ends came to 16 bases. Per the germline V gene, CDR1 is SNHLY and CDR2 is FYNNEI. CDR3 length: 14 amino acids.